Below are 28 T cell receptor beta chains sequenced from a single sample in a study of T cells in Graves' hyperthyroidism and ophthalmopathy. The investigators amplified TCR beta CDR3 regions from RNA transcripts. With the HTBI primer set, the TCR CDR3 went through a first round of RT-PCR. TCRdb fed the multiplex PCR reads into MiXCR, producing one record per CDR3 protein. The data hold under 350,000 distinct CDR3 sequences, with about 20% observed a single time. Specimen: blood. The receptors originated from a woman in her 50s with Graves' hyperthyroidism.

This clonotype was picked up many times. The rearrangement links TRBV2 to TRBJ1-5, with a possible D match to TRBD1 (5 bases). The CDR3 consists of 14 residues. Germline CDR1 and CDR2: SNHLY and FYNNEI. Trimming stripped 5 bases from V and 0 bases from J, with 8 bases between. The CDR3 loop is CASSTQGSNQPQHF. For the CDR3, the DNA is TGTGCCAGCAGTACTCAGGGTAGCAATCAGCCCCAGCATTTT.

Only one count was recorded for this clonotype. The V and J genes are TRBV7-2 and TRBJ1-4; D call uncertain. Trimming removed 6 bases at V and 4 bases at J, with 12 bases between. Looked up from germline, CDR1 is SGHTA and CDR2 is FQGNSA. This CDR3 is built from 14 residues. The CDR3 nucleotides are TGTGCCAGCAGGATAAGTGCAATTAATGAAAAACTGTTTTTT. Translated, it gives CASRISAINEKLFF.

This clonotype was detected ten times or more. The chain carries TRBV12-3 or TRBV12-4 and TRBJ1-5; 7 bases agree with TRBD1. This CDR3 comprises 15 residues. With 1 base clipped from V and 3 bases from J, the junction kept 3 bases outside the gene matches. The CDR3: CASSLGDRVNQPQHF. CDR3 DNA: TGTGCCAGCAGTTTAGGAGACAGGGTCAATCAGCCCCAGCATTTT.

The V call is TRBV7-3, the J call TRBJ2-3; no definite D call. CDR3 size: 13 residues. In germline, CDR1 is SGHTA, CDR2 FQGTGA. The V end was cut by 5 bases, the J end by 4 bases, with 10 bases between. The CDR3 sequence is CASSRSSADTQYF. The CDR3, as DNA: TGTGCCAGCAGCCGCAGCTCGGCAGATACGCAGTATTTT.

This clonotype was detected many times. The gene calls are TRBV5-1 and TRBJ2-3; D could derive from TRBD1 or TRBD2 (6 bases each). Germline V gives CDR1 SGHRS, CDR2 YFSETQ. The CDR3 is 15 residues long. The V gene lost 0 bases and the J gene lost 2 bases, with 10 bases spanning the gap. This CDR3 reads CASSLERGPTDTQYF. The CDR3, as DNA: TGCGCCAGCAGCTTGGAACGGGGGCCCACAGATACGCAGTATTTT.

The rearrangement links TRBV7-8 to TRBJ2-2; 13 nucleotides align to TRBD2. V trimming: 0 bases; J trimming: 7 bases; junction bases outside the gene matches: 11. The CDR3 has 19 amino acids. Germline V gene sequence: CDR1 SGHVS, CDR2 FQNEAQ. The CDR3 loop reads CASSLARTSGSNLGGELFF. CDR3 nucleotide sequence: TGTGCCAGCAGCTTAGCACGGACTAGCGGGAGTAACTTGGGCGGGGAGCTGTTTTTT.

In its sample, this clonotype was seen a few times. For the CDR3, the DNA is TGTGCCATCTTTTCGGAGCGGGGGGAGTACAATGAGCAGTTCTTC. It is translated as CAIFSERGEYNEQFF. V gene TRBV10-3 combines with J gene TRBJ2-1, with 9 positions matching TRBD2. The CDR3 runs to 15 residues. Germline V gene sequence: CDR1 ENHRY, CDR2 SYGVKD. V was clipped by 8 bases and J by 4 bases; unmatched bases: 9.

This clonotype was seen a handful of times. CDR3 residues: CASSATRDRGETQYF. CDR3 bases: TGTGCCAGCAGCGCCACTCGGGACAGGGGAGAGACCCAGTACTTC. The rearrangement uses TRBV7-9 and TRBJ2-5; the match to TRBD1 covers 10 bases. Trimming took 5 bases from V and 4 from J; bases not matched to a gene: 7. Germline-derived CDR1 and CDR2 are SEHNR and FQNEAQ (reference sequence). The CDR3 runs 15 residues.

This rearrangement joins TRBV2 to TRBJ1-2; D is possibly TRBD1 (5 bases). Trimming took off 9 bases at V and 3 bases at J, with 20 bases between the two ends. The CDR3 is made up of 15 amino acids. Looked up from germline, CDR1 is SNHLY and CDR2 is FYNNEI. The CDR3 reads CARLDAGWYDYGYTF. CDR3 coding DNA: TGTGCCAGACTAGACGCAGGGTGGTACGACTATGGCTACACCTTC.

This clonotype was observed many times. The chain uses TRBV5-1 and TRBJ2-2; D uncertain. Trimming took 5 bases from V and 7 from J, leaving 12 bases between them. The CDR3 runs to 13 residues. Looked up from germline, CDR1 is SGHRS and CDR2 is YFSETQ. The CDR3 is CASRAEADGELFF. For the CDR3, the DNA is TGCGCCAGCAGAGCCGAGGCGGACGGGGAGCTGTTTTTT.

This clonotype appeared many times. This chain links TRBV12-3 or TRBV12-4 with TRBJ2-1, with D maybe TRBD1 (5 bases). Trimming left V 5 bases short and J 8 bases short, with 13 bases between. The CDR3 sequence is 13 residues long. The CDR3 sequence: CASSPRGADEQFF. The CDR3 coding sequence is TGTGCCAGCAGTCCAAGGGGTGCGGATGAGCAGTTCTTC.

The chain carries TRBV18 and TRBJ2-1; 14 bases agree with TRBD2. Judging by the DNA end, TRBJ2-7 fits better; the J call may be wrong. Germline assignment: CDR1 KGHSH and CDR2 LQKENI. The CDR3 length is 15 residues. CDR3 in DNA: TGTGCCAGCTCACCTGGACTAGCGGGAGGCAATGAGCAGTACTTC. Residues: CASSPGLAGGNEQYF.

Only a few counts were recorded for this clonotype. The V and J genes are TRBV5-1 and TRBJ2-3; D is ambiguous. Between the trimmed V and J ends, which lost 2 bases and 0 bases, there was a span of 7 bases. Germline CDR1 is SGHRS and CDR2 is YFSETQ. CDR3 length: 14 residues. The chain's CDR3 is CASSFPQSTDTQYF. CDR3 coding DNA: TGCGCCAGCAGCTTCCCCCAAAGCACAGATACGCAGTATTTT.

The chain has TRBV3-1 and TRBJ2-4; TRBD1 or TRBD2 may be the D gene (6 bases each). V shed 6 bases and J shed 0 bases, with 9 bases lying between them. Germline V CDR1 and CDR2: LGHDT, YNNKEL (reference sequence). The CDR3 length is 14 residues. The CDR3: CASREGQAKNIQYF. In nucleotides, the CDR3 is TGTGCCAGCAGGGAGGGACAAGCCAAAAACATTCAGTACTTC.

In this sample, this clonotype turned up many times. This sequence joins TRBV6-1 and TRBJ1-2, with TRBD1 identical over 7 bases. Trimming took 5 bases from V and 0 from J; bases not matched to a gene: 12. The CDR3 length is 17 residues. Germline-derived CDR1 and CDR2 are MNHNS and SASEGT. The CDR3 region has the DNA TGTGCCAGCAGTCAGCCAGGGGGAAGTACGGCTAACTATGGCTACACCTTC. This sequence encodes CASSQPGGSTANYGYTF.

The gene calls are TRBV20-1 and TRBJ1-1, with D perhaps TRBD1 (5 bases). The germline CDR1 and CDR2 sequences are DFQATT and SNEGSKA (reference sequence). The V end lost 3 bases, the J end lost 2 bases, and 13 bases lay between the germline ends. The CDR3 is 14 residues long. The CDR3 sequence is CSASNPQGNTEAFF. The CDR3 nucleotides are TGCAGTGCTAGTAACCCCCAGGGTAACACTGAAGCTTTCTTT.

This clonotype was seen repeatedly, ten times or more. One junction end does not reproduce the germline sequence, and a read error may be involved. The V gene is TRBV28, the J gene TRBJ2-7; TRBD2 might be the D (5 bases). The length of the CDR3 is 13 residues. In germline, CDR1 is MDHEN, CDR2 SYDVKM. The CDR3: CTSMGGRSYEQYF. The CDR3 DNA reads as TGTACCAGCATGGGCGGGCGTTCCTACGAGCAGTACTTC.

This clonotype was picked up many times. This chain connects TRBV2 to TRBJ2-1; tentative D call: TRBD1 (6 bases). This CDR3 has 14 amino acids. CDR1 and CDR2 (germline): SNHLY, FYNNEI. Deletions cut 8 bases from V and 5 bases from J, with 16 bases between. CDR3 sequence (DNA): TGTGCCAGCCGGGCAACAGGGACGAACAATGAGCAGTTCTTC. Translating gives CASRATGTNNEQFF.

This sequence joins TRBV12-5 and TRBJ2-3, with 7 bases aligning to TRBD2. This CDR3 is built from 15 residues. CDR1 is LGHNT, CDR2 FRNRAP, per germline. V lost 1 base to trimming and J lost 1 base; unmatched junction nucleotides: 2. CDR3 loop: CASGLGLAGTDTQYF. DNA of the CDR3: TGTGCTAGTGGTTTGGGGCTAGCGGGCACAGATACGCAGTATTTT.

CDR3 coding DNA: TGCGCCAGCAGCGGAACTAGCGGGATCTCCGGGGAGCTGTTTTTT. Translating gives CASSGTSGISGELFF. This chain links TRBV5-1 with TRBJ2-2, with TRBD2 identical over 10 bases. Per germline, CDR1 SGHRS and CDR2 YFSETQ. The CDR3 loop spans 15 amino acids. The junction had 6 bases not matched to a gene; V was cut back by 4 bases and J by 6 bases.

This rearrangement joins TRBV10-1 to TRBJ2-3; tentatively, D is TRBD1 (5 bases). Germline V gene lookup returns CDR1 WNHNN and CDR2 SYGVQD (reference sequence). This CDR3 has 15 amino acids. Trimming shortened V by 0 bases and J by 0 bases, and 7 bases separated the two germline ends. This chain's CDR3 is CASSESTASTDTQYF. In nucleotides, the CDR3 is TGCGCCAGCAGTGAGTCGACAGCTAGCACAGATACGCAGTATTTT.

The V gene is TRBV30, the J gene TRBJ2-4, with D unresolved. Germline CDR1 and CDR2: GTSNPN and SVGIG (reference sequence). CDR3 length: 12 residues. The V gene lost 5 bases and the J gene lost 4 bases, with 9 bases spanning the gap. CDR3 region: CAWSPGKNIQYF. In DNA form, the CDR3 reads TGTGCCTGGTCCCCCGGGAAAAACATTCAGTACTTC.

This rearrangement joins TRBV6-2 or TRBV6-3 to TRBJ1-2; 12 bases match TRBD1. The CDR3 spans 16 residues. The junction had 12 bases not matched to a gene; V was cut back by 6 bases and J by 7 bases. Germline lookup yields CDR1 MNHEY and CDR2 SVGEGT. CDR3 in amino acids: CASSPPGQGAFSGYTF. The CDR3 DNA reads as TGTGCCAGCAGCCCCCCGGGACAGGGGGCTTTCTCTGGCTACACCTTC.

This clonotype was recorded a few times. V and J are TRBV5-5 and TRBJ1-2; 7 nucleotides line up with TRBD1. CDR3 length: 14 residues. V gave up 5 bases and J gave up 5 bases; unmatched junction bases: 9. Germline CDR1 reads SGHKS; CDR2 reads YYEKEE (reference sequence). Here the CDR3 reads CASRSDRAAYGYTF. CDR3 nucleotides: TGTGCCAGCAGGTCTGACAGGGCCGCGTATGGCTACACCTTC.

The gene calls are TRBV27 and TRBJ1-2, with a possible D match to TRBD1 (5 bases). CDR1 is MNHEY, CDR2 SMNVEV, per germline (reference sequence). This CDR3 contains 13 residues. Trimming shortened V by 8 bases and J by 8 bases, and 18 bases separated the two germline ends. CDR3 protein: CASGSSWGYGYTF. CDR3 sequence (DNA): TGTGCCAGCGGATCAAGTTGGGGGTACGGCTACACCTTC.

This clonotype came up a few times. The gene calls are TRBV5-1 and TRBJ1-2; D might be TRBD1 (5 bases). This CDR3 comprises 15 residues. V lost 0 bases, J lost 8 bases, and 17 bases lay in between. The V gene's germline CDR1 is SGHRS and CDR2 YFSETQ. The CDR3 reads CASSLVVRDIDGYTF. The CDR3 DNA is TGCGCCAGCAGCTTGGTTGTCAGGGATATCGACGGCTACACCTTC.

This clonotype has just a few counts. J is TRBJ2-1 and V is TRBV20-1, with 7 bases that match TRBD2. Germline CDR1 and CDR2: DFQATT and SNEGSKA (reference sequence). CDR3 size: 17 residues. V lost 0 bases to trimming and J lost 8 bases; unmatched junction nucleotides: 16. CDR3 amino acids: CSARDSISRERVYEQFF. Written as DNA, the CDR3 is TGCAGTGCTAGAGATTCTATATCGCGGGAGCGGGTCTATGAGCAGTTCTTC.

The chain recombines TRBV7-3 with TRBJ2-1, with 12 nucleotides matching TRBD2. CDR1 is SGHTA, CDR2 FQGTGA, per germline. This CDR3 has 19 residues. Trimming removed 3 bases from V and 0 bases from J; junction bases left unmatched: 9. The CDR3 is CASSFGSGLAGTSYNEQFF. The CDR3 bases are TGTGCCAGCAGCTTCGGGAGCGGACTAGCGGGAACCTCCTACAATGAGCAGTTCTTC.